This T cell receptor (beta chain) is from a study of identical twins. CDR1 and CDR2 from the germline V gene are SGHRS and YFSETQ. The CDR3 runs 14 residues. Trimming took off 6 bases at V and 0 bases at J, with 9 bases between the two ends. Each CDR3 protein is one row after TCRdb ran MiXCR on the 5' RACE reads. The sample holds approximately 530,000 distinct CDR3 sequences, 20% to 25% seen once. General observations from the study: Weaker excess twin sharing was seen among beta out-of-frame sequences.

On this clonotype: Antigen unknown.

The sample was also reused in another study, on yellow fever vaccine responses in identical twins.

The receptor was isolated from a woman under 30 in good health. V and J are TRBV5-1 and TRBJ2-2, with a weak D call TRBD2 (5 bases). What was sequenced was CD4+ T cells sorted from blood. The CDR3 region is CASKLVANTGELFF. The CDR3 DNA is TGCGCCAGCAAACTAGTGGCGAACACCGGGGAGCTGTTTTTT.